The sequence of this TCR beta chain was determined in a study of blood T cells in healthy people across ages. This clonotype appeared a few times. What it binds is not known. Trimming removed 5 bases at V and 6 bases at J, with 16 bases between. Germline lookup yields CDR1 SGHTA and CDR2 FQGNSA. The CDR3 spans 14 residues. A second PCR of 7 to 11 cycles used a sample-barcoded 5' primer and a J-beta primer mix. Each cDNA molecule was tagged by a template-switch adaptor with 12 random nucleotides. TCRdb re-called the 5' RACE reads through MiXCR, storing one row per CDR3 protein. The sample has over 1,500,000 distinct CDR3 sequences; less than 50% are singletons. The sample providers were healthy Caucasian people from Russia, aged roughly 6 to 100. Study-wide findings and caveats: Not knowing donor CMV status may have confounded expanded clonotype changes.

The J gene is TRBJ1-2, the V gene TRBV7-2, with D maybe TRBD1 (5 bases). Material: blood. The TCR sequence derives from a woman aged 40 to 49 in good health. CDR3 region: CASSHGKGPNGYTF. The CDR3 DNA is TGTGCCAGCAGCCATGGAAAGGGACCCAATGGCTACACCTTC.